The rows below give T cell receptor beta chains drawn from one sample of a study of blood T cell repertoires in COVID-19. Assay used: immunoSEQ multiplex PCR; TCRdb lists only in-frame clones, some missing. The sample lists some 130,000 clones, roughly 90% occurring once. Sample: peripheral blood. The source is a man between 65 and 85 years old with active COVID-19. The CDR3 runs from the conserved cysteine through the conserved F or W. The D gene is left open where the match is weak. Clone size is stated in some rows and not others, as once, few, many or a class when expanded.

clone_size v_call d_call cdr3_aa
- TRBV30 - CAWCQGTEAFF
- TRBV5-4 - CASSPDMSYEQYF
- TRBV7-2 TRBD2 CASSLQVTSGSRGSYEQYF
once TRBV7-9 - CASSPRQYNEQFF
- TRBV28 TRBD2 CASSIGGGEETQYF
- TRBV3-1/TRBV3-2 - CASSQDLKGRPQHF
few TRBV6-6 - CASRSQGRGDGYTF
- TRBV14 - CASSRGQSYEQYF
once TRBV24-1 TRBD1 CATGDREGSQPQHF
- TRBV19 - CASSILGLGNTIYF
- TRBV5-1 TRBD1 CASSSQGQGGTEAFF
- TRBV6-1 - CASSEGQTNTEAFF